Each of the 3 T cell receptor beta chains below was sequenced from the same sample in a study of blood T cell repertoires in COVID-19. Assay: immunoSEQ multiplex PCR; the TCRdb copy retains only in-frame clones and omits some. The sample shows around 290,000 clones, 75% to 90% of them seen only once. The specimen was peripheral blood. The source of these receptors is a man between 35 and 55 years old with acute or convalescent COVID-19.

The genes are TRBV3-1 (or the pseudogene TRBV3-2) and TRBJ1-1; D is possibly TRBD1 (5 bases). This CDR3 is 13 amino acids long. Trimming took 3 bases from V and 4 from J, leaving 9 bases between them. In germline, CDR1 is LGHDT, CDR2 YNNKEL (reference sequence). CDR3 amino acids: CASSQGHGTEAFF. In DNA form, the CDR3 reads TGTGCCAGCAGCCAGGGGCACGGCACTGAAGCTTTCTTT.

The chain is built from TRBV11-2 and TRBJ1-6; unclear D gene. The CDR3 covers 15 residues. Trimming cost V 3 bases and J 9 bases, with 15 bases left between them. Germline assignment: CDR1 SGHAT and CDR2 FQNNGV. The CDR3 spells CASSLLRASRSPLHF. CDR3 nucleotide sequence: TGTGCCAGCAGCTTGTTGCGGGCTTCCCGTTCACCCCTCCACTTT.

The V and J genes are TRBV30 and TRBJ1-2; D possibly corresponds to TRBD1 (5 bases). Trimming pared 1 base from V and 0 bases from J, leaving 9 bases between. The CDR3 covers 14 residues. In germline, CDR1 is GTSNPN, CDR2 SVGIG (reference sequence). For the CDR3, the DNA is TGTGCCTGGAGTGGGACACTTTCTAACTATGGCTACACCTTC. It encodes CAWSGTLSNYGYTF. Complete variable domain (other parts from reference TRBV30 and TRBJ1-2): SQTIHQWPATLVQPVGSPLSLECTVEGTSNPNLYWYRQAAGRGLQLLFYSVGIGQISSEVPQNLSASRPQDRQFILSSKKLLLSDSGFYLCAWSGTLSNYGYTFGSGTRLTVV.